A single sample gave rise to the 11 T cell receptor beta chains below, sequenced in a study of a mutant IDH1 vaccine in newly diagnosed glioma. Here immunoSEQ multiplex PCR was the method, and the copy in TCRdb shows in-frame clones only, minus some. Of about 54,000 clones listed, approximately 81% are singletons. This sample's time point: baseline, week 1 (first vaccination visit). As for treatment: pre-vaccination baseline after standard-of-care therapy. Here the sequenced sample was PBMCs, taken from a glioma patient treated with radiotherapy, temozolomide or both. The receptor source for this set is a man aged 18 to 30 with glioma.

The chain combines TRBV5-4 with TRBJ2-7; the D is unclear. This CDR3 is built from 12 residues. CDR1 and CDR2 from the germline V gene are SGHNT and YYREEE (reference sequence). The V end was cut by 3 bases, the J end by 4 bases, with 8 bases between. The DNA of the CDR3 is TGTGCCAGCAGCTCGGATCAATACGAGCAGTACTTC. It translates to CASSSDQYEQYF.

The V call is TRBV27, the J call TRBJ1-5; no reliable D call. The germline CDR1 and CDR2 sequences are MNHEY and SMNVEV (reference sequence). The CDR3 spans 13 residues. Trimming stripped 3 bases from V and 7 bases from J, with 10 bases between. The CDR3 loop reads CASSLGGIQPQHF. The CDR3 region has the DNA TGTGCCAGCAGTTTGGGCGGGATACAGCCCCAGCATTTT.

V and J are TRBV18 and TRBJ2-7, with 8 bases fitting TRBD1. J lost 0 bases, V lost 6 bases, and 10 bases had no gene match. The germline gives CDR1 KGHSH, CDR2 LQKENI. This CDR3 has 16 residues. CDR3 in amino acids: CASSLGQALLSYEQYF. The CDR3 coding sequence is TGTGCCAGCTCGCTGGGACAGGCCCTCCTCTCCTACGAGCAGTACTTC.

There are a few counts of this clone. CDR3 coding DNA: TGTGCCAGTAGTATTCACCGTGTCAGGGTCAGGGACTATGGCTACACCTTC. It codes for CASSIHRVRVRDYGYTF. V usage is TRBV19 and J usage is TRBJ1-2; weak D call: TRBD1 (5 bases). Germline CDR1 LNHDA, CDR2 SQIVND (reference sequence). The V gene lost 3 bases and the J gene lost 3 bases, with 20 bases spanning the gap. The CDR3 length is 17 residues. The full variable domain, completed using reference TRBV19 and TRBJ1-2, is DGGITQSPKYLFRKEGQNVTLSCEQNLNHDAMYWYRQDPGQGLRLIYYSQIVNDFQKGDIAEGYSVSREKKESFPLTVTSAQKNPTAFYLCASSIHRVRVRDYGYTFGSGTRLTVV.

This chain connects TRBV4-2 to TRBJ2-1, with 7 bases fitting TRBD2. Germline loops: CDR1 LGHNA, CDR2 YNFKEQ. This CDR3 comprises 17 residues. Trimming took 4 bases from V and 4 from J; bases not matched to a gene: 13. CDR3 amino acids: CASSPGEGAGRYNEQFF. CDR3 nucleotide sequence: TGTGCCAGCAGCCCTGGGGAGGGAGCGGGAAGGTACAATGAGCAGTTCTTC.

This CDR3 reads CASSTPLLSEQYF. CDR3 in DNA: TGTGCCAGCAGCACCCCCCTTTTGAGCGAGCAGTACTTC. V usage is TRBV9 and J usage is TRBJ2-7, with D unclear. The V and J ends lost 4 bases and 6 bases respectively, with 14 bases between them. This CDR3 spans 13 amino acids. The germline V gene has CDR1 SGDLS and CDR2 YYNGEE.

This rearrangement joins TRBV2 to TRBJ2-7; 8 bases fit TRBD1. CDR3 length: 14 amino acids. From germline, CDR1 is SNHLY and CDR2 FYNNEI. Trimming cost V 7 bases and J 7 bases; bases outside gene matches: 12. The CDR3 sequence: CASIRQGPKGEQYF. The CDR3 DNA is TGTGCCAGCATCCGACAGGGGCCCAAAGGAGAGCAGTACTTC.

The chain recombines TRBV4-3 with TRBJ1-1; 10 bases match TRBD1. The CDR3 covers 16 residues. Per the germline V gene, CDR1 is LGHNA and CDR2 is YSLEER. Trimming cost V 0 bases and J 4 bases; bases outside gene matches: 5. The CDR3 DNA sequence: TGCGCCAGCAGCCAAGATCAAAGGACAGGGGGCACTGAAGCTTTCTTT. Its translation is CASSQDQRTGGTEAFF.

V is TRBV19 and J is TRBJ1-2, with D maybe TRBD1 (6 bases). The CDR3 covers 15 residues. From germline, CDR1 is LNHDA and CDR2 SQIVND (reference sequence). Between the trimmed V and J ends, which lost 3 bases and 4 bases, there was a span of 15 bases. DNA for the CDR3: TGTGCCAGTAGTATTAGGCCGCCCAGGGGCTATGGCTACACCTTC. Protein product: CASSIRPPRGYGYTF.

The rearrangement uses TRBV4-2 and TRBJ2-6; D not certain. Germline CDR1 LGHNA, CDR2 YNFKEQ. Trimming left V 0 bases short and J 0 bases short, with 15 bases between. This CDR3 spans 19 amino acids. The CDR3 DNA reads TGTGCCAGCAGCCAAGAAGCTCCACCACACCGCTCTGGGGCCAACGTCCTGACTTTC. Translated, it gives CASSQEAPPHRSGANVLTF.

This clone was recorded a few times. The genes are TRBV18 and TRBJ1-1; possibly TRBD1 for D (6 bases). CDR3 length equals 13 residues. V was trimmed by 6 bases and J by 7 bases, leaving 15 bases between them. Germline values: CDR1 KGHSH, CDR2 LQKENI. This chain's CDR3 is CASSLVGAREAFF. CDR3 nucleotides: TGTGCCAGCTCCCTGGTGGGGGCTCGTGAAGCTTTCTTT.